Listed here is a single T cell receptor (beta chain). Its antigen is unknown. Here immunoSEQ multiplex PCR was the method, and the copy in TCRdb shows in-frame clones only, minus some. The profile shows around 250,000 clones, approximately 90% of them singletons. The data belong to a study of Ad26.COV2.S vaccination and SARS-CoV-2 variants. The study's findings and limits: Overall T cell responses may have been underestimated by the analyses of TCR breadth and depth.

The trim removed 0 bases at V and 5 bases at J, leaving 0 bases unmatched. The CDR3 length is 15 residues. Germline CDR1 reads KGHDR; CDR2 reads SFDVKD. Regarding treatment: around 19 received Ad26.COV2.S at low or high dose, single or two shots; about 5 received placebo; per-sample allocation not given. Day 63 following the first vaccine or placebo injection was when the samples were taken. The source material was peripheral blood, sampled in a trial of Ad26.COV2.S vaccine versus placebo. The receptor's source is a person between 18 and 65 years old who received the Ad26.COV2.S COVID-19 vaccine or a placebo. J is TRBJ1-5 and V is TRBV24-1; 10 bases are shared with TRBD1. The CDR3 loop is CATSDLDRGHQPQHF. Written as DNA, the CDR3 is TGTGCCACCAGTGATTTGGACAGGGGGCATCAGCCCCAGCATTTT.